The rows below give T cell receptor beta chains drawn from one sample of a study of vaccination effects on CD4 cells after COVID-19. No antigens are known for them. Method: immunoSEQ multiplex PCR; TCRdb's copy keeps in-frame clones and lacks some. The sample contains roughly 59,000 clones, under 80% of which appear only once. The source material was CD4+ T cells from PBMCs cultured with HCoV-OC43 spike peptides, sampled after COVID-19 vaccination. The receptor set was obtained from a human donor who received a COVID-19 vaccine. CDR3s include the opening cysteine and the closing phenylalanine or tryptophan. The D gene is left open where the match is weak. Size is stated for part of the rows, as once, few or many counts, or as a class when the clone is expanded.

TRBV18,NA,TRBJ2-3,NA,CASSPRPAASTDTQYF,TGTGCCAGCTCACCACGGCCAGCCGCTAGCACAGATACGCAGTATTTT
TRBV6-5,NA,TRBJ1-6,NA,CASSYGYKAYNSPLHF,TGTGCCAGCAGTTACGGGTATAAGGCCTATAATTCACCCCTCCACTTT
TRBV20-1,NA,TRBJ2-5,NA,CSASPGEETQYF,TGCAGTGCTAGTCCCGGGGAAGAGACCCAGTACTTC
TRBV25-1,NA,TRBJ1-3,NA,CASSDIRGRGNTIYF,TGTGCCAGCAGCGACATACGGGGGCGAGGAAACACCATATATTTT
TRBV19,NA,TRBJ1-1,NA,CASSGGLGTEAFF,TGTGCCAGTAGCGGAGGGCTGGGCACTGAAGCTTTCTTT
TRBV10-2,NA,TRBJ1-6,NA,CASRDSRGEDSPLHF,TGCGCCAGCAGGGATAGCAGGGGAGAGGATTCACCCCTCCACTTT
TRBV7-2,TRBD1,TRBJ1-4,NA,CASSLRQGGEKLFF,TGTGCCAGCAGCTTAAGACAGGGAGGGGAAAAACTGTTTTTT
TRBV5-1,NA,TRBJ2-5,NA,CASSLPQETQYF,TGCGCCAGCAGCTTGCCTCAAGAGACCCAGTACTTC
TRBV11-2,NA,TRBJ2-1,NA,CASSLVRSQGQFF,TGTGCCAGCAGCTTAGTTCGGAGCCAGGGACAGTTCTTC
TRBV7-2,NA,TRBJ2-6,once,CASSPQLSSGANVLTF,TGTGCCAGCAGCCCCCAGCTGTCCTCTGGGGCCAACGTCCTGACTTTC
TRBV2,TRBD1,TRBJ1-1,NA,CASREQGATPEAFF,TGTGCCAGCAGGGAACAGGGGGCGACTCCTGAAGCTTTCTTT
TRBV5-1,NA,TRBJ2-2,few,CASSFWGDTGELFF,TGCGCCAGCAGCTTTTGGGGAGACACCGGGGAGCTGTTTTTT
TRBV5-1,NA,TRBJ1-2,NA,CASSLEGTHGYTF,TGCGCCAGCAGCTTGGAAGGGACCCATGGCTACACCTTC
TRBV10-2,NA,TRBJ2-1,NA,CASIPGRAGGNEQFF,TGCGCCAGCATCCCGGGTAGGGCAGGAGGCAATGAGCAGTTCTTC
TRBV2,NA,TRBJ1-1,NA,CASSEWGTEAFF,TGTGCCAGCAGTGAATGGGGGACTGAAGCTTTCTTT
TRBV4-3,NA,TRBJ2-1,NA,CASSQDLAVSYNEQFF,TGCGCCAGCAGCCAAGATCTGGCGGTCTCCTACAATGAGCAGTTCTTC
TRBV4-1,TRBD2,TRBJ2-1,few,CASSQGWGGATYNEQFF,TGCGCCAGCAGCCAAGGCTGGGGGGGAGCCACCTACAATGAGCAGTTCTTC
TRBV18,NA,TRBJ2-2,NA,CASSPRSQGPTGELFF,TGTGCCAGCTCACCACGGTCTCAGGGACCGACCGGGGAGCTGTTTTTT
TRBV7-2,NA,TRBJ2-1,few,CASSTQSQGNEQFF,TGTGCCAGCAGCACCCAAAGTCAGGGGAATGAGCAGTTCTTC
TRBV27,TRBD1,TRBJ1-2,few,CASSLDRDHGYTF,TGTGCCAGCAGTTTAGACAGGGACCATGGCTACACCTTC
TRBV18,TRBD1,TRBJ1-2,NA,CASSPVGTDYGYTF,TGTGCCAGCTCACCAGTCGGGACAGACTATGGCTACACCTTC
TRBV19,TRBD1,TRBJ2-3,NA,CASSIGRDRSTDTQYF,TGTGCCAGTAGTATAGGCCGGGACAGGAGCACAGATACGCAGTATTTT
TRBV5-1,NA,TRBJ1-1,NA,CASSFSSGNTEAFF,TGCGCCAGCAGCTTTTCTAGCGGGAACACTGAAGCTTTCTTT
TRBV27,NA,TRBJ1-1,NA,CASRGQTLITEAFF,TGTGCCAGCAGGGGACAAACTTTAATCACTGAAGCTTTCTTT
TRBV5-8,NA,TRBJ1-5,NA,CASSSGPQPQHF,TGTGCCAGCAGCAGCGGTCCACAGCCCCAGCATTTT
TRBV28,TRBD1,TRBJ1-5,once,CASSPNRGAIVGNQPQHF,TGTGCCAGCAGTCCAAACAGGGGGGCGATTGTCGGCAATCAGCCCCAGCATTTT
TRBV10-2,NA,TRBJ2-2,few,CASKGEGAGELFF,TGCGCCAGCAAGGGGGAAGGGGCCGGGGAGCTGTTTTTT
TRBV28,TRBD1,TRBJ1-5,NA,CASSSTGTGGYRGNQPQHF,TGTGCCAGCAGTTCAACCGGGACAGGGGGATATAGGGGCAATCAGCCCCAGCATTTT
TRBV4-3,NA,TRBJ1-5,once,CASSQEPTNQPQHF,TGCGCCAGCAGCCAAGAACCTACTAATCAGCCCCAGCATTTT
TRBV6-1,NA,TRBJ1-1,once,CASSDFRLNTEAFF,TGTGCCAGCAGTGATTTCCGGCTGAACACTGAAGCTTTCTTT
TRBV3-1/TRBV3-2,TRBD2,TRBJ2-1,NA,CASSLSGDNEQFF,TGTGCCAGCAGCCTTAGCGGGGACAATGAGCAGTTCTTC
TRBV7-9,NA,TRBJ2-5,NA,CASSRPTGTTETQYF,TGTGCCAGCAGCCGCCCTACCGGGACAACAGAGACCCAGTACTTC
TRBV5-1,NA,TRBJ2-2,NA,CASSWGLNTGELFF,TGCGCCAGCAGCTGGGGCCTAAACACCGGGGAGCTGTTTTTT
TRBV5-1,NA,TRBJ2-5,NA,CASSLRIGETQYF,TGCGCCAGCAGCTTGAGGATTGGCGAGACCCAGTACTTC
TRBV3-1/TRBV3-2,TRBD1,TRBJ2-5,few,CASSQNRGGGTQYF,TGTGCCAGCAGCCAAAACAGGGGTGGAGGGACCCAGTACTTC
TRBV5-8,TRBD1,TRBJ2-5,NA,CASSTSRGPETQYF,TGTGCCAGCAGCACTAGTAGGGGGCCAGAGACCCAGTACTTC
TRBV18,NA,TRBJ1-5,NA,CASRAEGRTTPQPQHF,TGTGCCAGCCGGGCGGAGGGCAGAACGACGCCCCAGCCCCAGCATTTT
TRBV9,NA,TRBJ1-1,NA,CASSVAPSAEAFF,TGTGCCAGCAGCGTAGCTCCAAGTGCTGAAGCTTTCTTT
TRBV12-5,NA,TRBJ1-6,NA,CASGLGEANSPLHF,TGTGCTAGTGGTTTGGGGGAAGCAAATTCACCCCTCCACTTT
TRBV19,TRBD1,TRBJ2-2,NA,CASSPIGTGEIGELFF,TGTGCCAGTAGTCCAATCGGGACAGGGGAAATCGGGGAGCTGTTTTTT
TRBV20-1,TRBD2,TRBJ2-3,NA,CSASHSGSTDTQYF,TGCAGTGCTAGTCATAGCGGGAGCACAGATACGCAGTATTTT
TRBV9,TRBD1,TRBJ1-2,NA,CASSAGTGGSYGYTF,TGTGCCAGCAGCGCCGGGACAGGGGGTTCCTATGGCTACACCTTC
TRBV6-1,NA,TRBJ1-5,few,CASSEIGGNQPQHF,TGTGCCAGCAGTGAAATAGGGGGCAATCAGCCCCAGCATTTT
TRBV4-1,NA,TRBJ1-2,NA,CASSQGLGINYGYTF,TGCGCCAGCAGCCAAGGTTTAGGGATAAACTATGGCTACACCTTC